This T cell receptor (beta chain) was identified during a study of human T cells and chemical hapten exposure. The overall study: Predominantly women, the patients had alopecia areata, totalis or universalis.

TCRdb independently ran MiXCR on the RACE reads; one entry per CDR3 protein. The top ten hold under 9.5% of the sample, which has more than 300,000 distinct CDR3 sequences, approximately 5% seen once. As for time point: pre-sensitization, week 0. The treatment is: therapeutic diphenylcyclopropenone sensitization with weekly scalp DPC. This clonotype turned up a few times. The V and J ends lost 5 bases and 7 bases respectively, with 18 bases between them. The CDR3 is 14 amino acids. The rearrangement joins TRBV12-3 or TRBV12-4 to TRBJ2-7; tentatively, D is TRBD2 (5 bases). Source: whole blood, taken in connection with sensitization to the hapten diphenylcyclopropenone (DPC). The sequence was obtained from a woman between 18 and 29 years old with alopecia areata. Some clones in this sample may be carry-over from other donors' samples. In nucleotides, the CDR3 is TGTGCCAGCAGTCGCCCGGGGTCCCCTGGGGAGCAGTACTTC. This encodes CASSRPGSPGEQYF.